The sequence of this T cell receptor beta chain was determined in a study of CD8 T cells in Susac syndrome. All included Susac syndrome patients satisfied recently defined diagnostic criteria for definite or probable disease. CDR3 size: 14 residues. The germline V gene has CDR1 MNHEY and CDR2 SMNVEV (reference sequence). Trimming took off 8 bases at V and 0 bases at J, with 13 bases between the two ends. When the RNA was reverse transcribed, random hexamers were used with an input of roughly 0.5 to 1 ug. TCRdb called the immunoSEQ multiplex PCR reads again in MiXCR, with one record for every CDR3 protein. The repertoire consists of about 120,000 distinct CDR3 sequences, with nearly 96% occurring once and the leading ten covering about 0.14%.

The V gene is TRBV27, the J gene TRBJ1-1, with D unclear. Sequencing was done on a sample of CD4+ T cells from PBMCs. The sequence was obtained from a human donor with Susac syndrome. CDR3: CASFGTGLNTEAFF. DNA of the CDR3: TGTGCCAGCTTTGGAACGGGTTTGAACACTGAAGCTTTCTTT.